The 17 T cell receptor beta chains below were found in one sample sequenced in a study of T-cell memory formation after mild COVID-19. One entry per CDR3 protein results from TCRdb running MiXCR on the 5' RACE reads. The sample lists about 470,000 distinct CDR3 sequences, about 23% occurring once. The sample was PBMCs or a T cell subset sorted from them (not recorded which). The receptors stem from an adult woman who had mild COVID-19 (a few samples of this study predate the infection). Cell type and time point are not known.

This chain connects TRBV7-9 to TRBJ1-4; 7 nucleotides agree with TRBD1. Germline V lookup: CDR1 SEHNR, CDR2 FQNEAQ (reference sequence). The length of the CDR3 is 15 residues. V lost 4 bases to trimming and J lost 8 bases; unmatched junction nucleotides: 10. CDR3 residues: CASSSSGDSTEKLFF. Written as DNA, the CDR3 is TGTGCCAGCAGCTCGAGCGGGGACAGTACAGAAAAACTGTTTTTT.

This clonotype has just a few counts. V is TRBV10-3 and J is TRBJ1-2; weak D call: TRBD1 (6 bases). Germline-derived CDR1 and CDR2 are ENHRY and SYGVKD. V gave up 9 bases and J gave up 5 bases, with 19 bases separating them. The CDR3 is 14 amino acids. The CDR3 is CAMRSGGGRYGYTF. CDR3 coding DNA: TGTGCCATGCGATCGGGGGGGGGCCGTTATGGCTACACCTTC.

V is TRBV4-1 and J is TRBJ2-7; 7 bases match TRBD2. CDR3 length: 15 amino acids. The germline V gene encodes CDR1 MGHRA and CDR2 YSYEKL. V was pared by 7 bases and J by 0 bases, with 9 bases of the junction left unmatched. Here the CDR3 DNA reads TGCGCCAGCACCAAGGACCCGGGGGGCTCCTACGAGCAGTACTTC. Translation: CASTKDPGGSYEQYF.

The chain is built from TRBV19 and TRBJ2-3; the match to TRBD1 covers 8 bases. The J segment lost 7 bases and the V segment lost 7 bases, leaving 4 bases of the junction unmatched. This CDR3 is built from 12 residues. Germline V gene data show CDR1 as LNHDA and CDR2 as SQIVND (reference sequence). CDR3 in amino acids: CASMHRGYTQYF. CDR3 coding DNA: TGTGCCAGTATGCACAGGGGGTATACGCAGTATTTT. The entire variable domain, with the rest obtained from reference TRBV19 and TRBJ2-3, is as follows: DGGITQSPKYLFRKEGQNVTLSCEQNLNHDAMYWYRQDPGQGLRLIYYSQIVNDFQKGDIAEGYSVSREKKESFPLTVTSAQKNPTAFYLCASMHRGYTQYFGPGTRLTVL.

This clonotype was seen a handful of times. This chain connects TRBV6-1 to TRBJ2-7; TRBD1 matches at 9 bases. The CDR3 covers 15 residues. Germline V CDR1 and CDR2: MNHNS, SASEGT. V lost 5 bases to trimming and J lost 2 bases; unmatched junction nucleotides: 7. The CDR3 protein is CASSRSGTGTYEQYF. CDR3 sequence (DNA): TGTGCCAGCAGTAGGTCCGGGACAGGGACCTACGAGCAGTACTTC.

The sample holds a few counts of this clonotype. The rearrangement links TRBV7-9 to TRBJ2-7; 11 positions match TRBD2. The CDR3 totals 18 residues. The germline gives CDR1 SEHNR, CDR2 FQNEAQ (reference sequence). After removal of 5 bases from V and 5 bases from J, the junction contained 17 bases not matched to a gene. The CDR3 nucleotides read TGTGCCAGCAGCCCCCTGCGGCTAGCGGGAGGCTCCTTGGACGAGCAGTACTTC. It translates to CASSPLRLAGGSLDEQYF.

The rearrangement uses TRBV7-2 and TRBJ2-5, with no clear D. Deletions cut 4 bases from V and 4 bases from J, with 7 bases between. This CDR3 region has 12 residues. Germline V gives CDR1 SGHTA, CDR2 FQGNSA. The CDR3 protein is CASSSTAETQYF. CDR3 coding DNA: TGTGCCAGCAGCTCTACGGCAGAGACCCAGTACTTC.

J is TRBJ2-7 and V is TRBV9; D possibly corresponds to TRBD2 (6 bases). The CDR3 loop spans 14 amino acids. The germline V gene encodes CDR1 SGDLS and CDR2 YYNGEE. V was cut by 4 bases and J by 2 bases, with 13 bases left in between. The CDR3 DNA sequence: TGTGCCAGCAGCATGACTAGTGAGACCTACGAGCAGTACTTC. This encodes CASSMTSETYEQYF.

The V and J genes are TRBV12-3 or TRBV12-4 and TRBJ2-7; a possible D gene is TRBD2 (6 bases). CDR3 length equals 14 residues. V was pared by 5 bases and J by 2 bases, with 13 bases between. The CDR3 loop is CASSPTREAYEQYF. CDR3 nucleotides: TGTGCCAGCAGTCCGACTAGGGAAGCCTACGAGCAGTACTTC.

This chain connects TRBV6-1 to TRBJ2-5; no clear D gene. Trimming removed 3 bases from V and 5 bases from J, with 10 bases in between. The CDR3 is 13 residues long. Germline lookup yields CDR1 MNHNS and CDR2 SASEGT. CDR3 in amino acids: CASSEVFSETQYF. CDR3 DNA: TGTGCCAGCAGTGAGGTCTTCAGTGAGACCCAGTACTTC.

The chain is built from TRBV12-3 or TRBV12-4 and TRBJ1-5, with a tentative D call TRBD1 (5 bases). Deletions cut 5 bases from V and 4 bases from J, with 12 bases between. The CDR3 has 14 amino acids. The CDR3 DNA sequence: TGTGCCAGCAGTGCCGGGACGGCGAATCAGCCCCAGCATTTT. Translated, it gives CASSAGTANQPQHF.

Remarks on this clonotype: An end of the junction differs from the germline gene, which may be a read error. The chain employs TRBV4-1 and TRBJ2-3, with TRBD2 matching over 10 bases. Germline lookup yields CDR1 MGHRA and CDR2 YSYEKL. The CDR3 totals 18 residues. The CDR3 here is CASSQVGGASGSTDTQYF. CDR3 DNA: TGCGCCAGCAGCCAAGTTGGGGGGGCTAGCGGGAGTACAGATACTCAGTATTTT.

This chain links TRBV7-2 with TRBJ2-5; D uncertain. V lost 2 bases and J 5 bases, leaving 9 bases between the germline ends. This CDR3 has 13 amino acids. Germline assignment: CDR1 SGHTA and CDR2 FQGNSA. CDR3 protein: CASSLRTLETQYF. CDR3 nucleotides: TGTGCCAGCAGCTTAAGAACTTTGGAGACCCAGTACTTC. The full variable domain, rest sourced from reference TRBV7-2 and TRBJ2-5, is GAGVSQSPSNKVTEKGKDVELRCDPISGHTALYWYRQSLGQGLEFLIYFQGNSAPDKSGLPSDRFSAERTGGSVSTLTIQRTQQEDSAVYLCASSLRTLETQYFGPGTRLLVL.

The rearrangement joins TRBV12-3 or TRBV12-4 to TRBJ2-3, with D uncertain. The CDR3 loop spans 12 amino acids. Trimming shortened V by 3 bases and J by 7 bases, and 8 bases separated the two germline ends. DNA for the CDR3: TGTGCCAGCAGTTTGGTGGGGAATACGCAGTATTTT. This codes for CASSLVGNTQYF.

This clonotype was observed a few times. The chain links TRBV6-6 to TRBJ2-1, with 7 nucleotides matching TRBD2. This CDR3 is built from 16 residues. Germline CDR1 MNHNY, CDR2 SVGAGI (reference sequence). The trim removed 2 bases at V and 5 bases at J, leaving 9 bases unmatched. CDR3: CASSYPGGRGDNEQFF. CDR3 nucleotides: TGTGCCAGCAGTTACCCAGGCGGGAGAGGGGACAATGAGCAGTTCTTC.

This clonotype was recorded a few times. The chain has TRBV5-1 and TRBJ2-7, with D hard to call. Germline CDR1 and CDR2: SGHRS and YFSETQ. This CDR3 comprises 14 residues. V lost 4 bases and J lost 3, with 14 bases in between. CDR3: CASSQNPEIYEQYF. The CDR3 DNA reads as TGCGCCAGCAGCCAAAATCCAGAGATCTACGAGCAGTACTTC.

This rearrangement joins TRBV2 to TRBJ2-7; D may be TRBD2 (5 bases). Looked up from germline, CDR1 is SNHLY and CDR2 is FYNNEI. V was clipped by 8 bases and J by 0 bases, with 14 bases between them. The CDR3 sequence is 14 residues long. The CDR3 is CASVRAQSSYEQYF. In DNA, the CDR3 is TGTGCCAGCGTGAGGGCTCAAAGCTCCTACGAGCAGTACTTC.